These 14 T cell receptor beta chains were sequenced from one sample in a study of T cells after yellow fever vaccination. One entry per CDR3 protein, called by TCRdb with MiXCR from the 5' RACE reads. This table has about 580,000 distinct CDR3 sequences, roughly a sixth appearing once. Sequenced material: PBMCs, taken less than 6 days after the first yellow fever vaccination. Receptors originate from a man younger than 30 who received the YFV17D yellow fever vaccine.

In its sample, this clonotype was seen a few times. The CDR3 bases are TGTGCCAGCAGTTACTCTGGGGCTGTCGGGGAGCTGTTTTTT. As protein: CASSYSGAVGELFF. This chain connects TRBV6-5 to TRBJ2-2; tentatively, D is TRBD1 (5 bases). The CDR3 extends over 14 amino acids. V shed 0 bases and J shed 7 bases, with 9 bases lying between them. The germline gives CDR1 MNHEY, CDR2 SVGAGI.

The chain carries TRBV4-3 and TRBJ2-2; no definite D call. The length of the CDR3 is 15 residues. The ends were cut back, 0 bases at V and 3 bases at J, with 8 bases in the middle. Germline V gene lookup returns CDR1 LGHNA and CDR2 YSLEER. The CDR3 bases are TGCGCCAGCAGCCAAGATCTTAGGGACACCGGGGAGCTGTTTTTT. Amino acids: CASSQDLRDTGELFF.

DNA of the CDR3: TGTGCCAGCAGCCAAGGTCTCGCAATGACAGGGACCATTAGGAATCGCGGAGCTTTCTTT. This gives the protein CASSQGLAMTGTIRNRGAFF. V is TRBV3-1 and J is TRBJ1-1; 7 bases match TRBD1. The CDR3 runs to 20 residues. The germline gives CDR1 LGHDT, CDR2 YNNKEL (reference sequence). With V trimmed by 1 base and J by 10 bases, 27 bases remained unmatched.

This clonotype has more than one count but fewer than ten. The CDR3, as DNA: TGTGCCAGCAGCTTAGTTGGGGGGTCCACCTATAATTCACCCCTCCACTTT. Residues: CASSLVGGSTYNSPLHF. The chain is built from TRBV7-2 and TRBJ1-6; D is possibly TRBD1 (5 bases). Germline V CDR1 and CDR2: SGHTA, FQGNSA. Deletions cut 1 base from V and 2 bases from J, with 12 bases between. The CDR3 covers 17 residues. The whole variable domain, remainder taken from reference TRBV7-2 and TRBJ1-6, is GAGVSQSPSNKVTEKGKDVELRCDPISGHTALYWYRQSLGQGLEFLIYFQGNSAPDKSGLPSDRFSAERTGGSVSTLTIQRTQQEDSAVYLCASSLVGGSTYNSPLHFGNGTRLTVT.

About this clonotype: The junction and the germline gene differ at one end; a read error may be behind it. The chain is built from TRBV11-2 and TRBJ2-5; no clear D gene. This CDR3 is 15 amino acids long. Germline CDR1 and CDR2: SGHAT and FQNNGV. The DNA of the CDR3 is TGTGCCAGCATCTTACGACGGCAGGACCAAGAGACCCAGTACTTC. It specifies CASILRRQDQETQYF.

CDR3 DNA: TGCGCCAGCAGTTCGACAGGGGGAGCCTACGAGCAGTACTTC. Its protein product is CASSSTGGAYEQYF. J is TRBJ2-7 and V is TRBV5-1; 9 bases are shared with TRBD1. The germline gives CDR1 SGHRS, CDR2 YFSETQ. The CDR3 runs 14 residues. V dropped 5 bases and J dropped 2; count of bases not matched to a gene: 5.

The chain combines TRBV6-1 with TRBJ1-1; D gene uncertain. Germline lookup yields CDR1 MNHNS and CDR2 SASEGT. This CDR3 is 16 amino acids long. Trimming left V 7 bases short and J 0 bases short, with 18 bases between. CDR3 amino acids: CASNPGRFQMNTEAFF. The CDR3 DNA reads as TGTGCCAGCAATCCCGGCCGGTTCCAGATGAACACTGAAGCTTTCTTT.

As concerns this clonotype: Germline and junction disagree at one end, which may indicate a read error. The rearrangement joins TRBV5-1 to TRBJ1-6, with a possible D match to TRBD1 (5 bases). Germline CDR1 SGHRS, CDR2 YFSETQ. This CDR3 region has 14 residues. The CDR3 DNA is TGCGCCAGCAGCTCGGGGGTGTTGAATTCACCCCTCCGCTTT. Amino acids: CASSSGVLNSPLRF.

The V call is TRBV11-2, the J call TRBJ2-7; D may match TRBD1 or TRBD2 (5 bases each). The CDR3 sequence is 14 residues long. V lost 5 bases, J lost 2 bases, and 13 bases lay in between. Germline V gives CDR1 SGHAT, CDR2 FQNNGV. This CDR3 reads CASSMIGTPYEQYF. CDR3 coding DNA: TGTGCCAGCAGCATGATAGGGACCCCCTACGAGCAGTACTTC.

Remarks on this clonotype: Germline is not matched at one junction end, which may reflect a read error. The V call is TRBV5-1, the J call TRBJ2-4, with D maybe TRBD2 (5 bases). The CDR3 spans 14 residues. CDR1 and CDR2 (germline): SGHRS, YFSETQ. CDR3 region: CASSLGLAENIQYF. CDR3 DNA sequence: TGCGCCAGCAGCTTGGGGCTAGCCGAAAACATTCAGTACTTC. The full variable domain, with the rest looked up from reference TRBV5-1 and TRBJ2-4, is KAGVTQTPRYLIKTRGQQVTLSCSPISGHRSVSWYQQTPGQGLQFLFEYFSETQRNKGNFPGRFSGRQFSNSRSEMNVSTLELGDSALYLCASSLGLAENIQYFGAGTRLSVL.

This clonotype was seen a few times. The chain combines TRBV4-3 with TRBJ2-7; D may be TRBD1 (5 bases). Deletions cut 0 bases from V and 7 bases from J, with 16 bases between. Germline CDR1 is LGHNA and CDR2 is YSLEER. This CDR3 spans 15 amino acids. The CDR3 DNA is TGCGCCAGCAGCCAAGATATATACGTGGGGCGGGAGCAGTACTTC. It encodes CASSQDIYVGREQYF.

Details on this clonotype: This may be a read error: a much more frequent sequence differs by one nucleotide. This chain links TRBV12-3 or TRBV12-4 with TRBJ2-2; a weak D match, TRBD1 (6 bases). This CDR3 has 15 residues. This CDR3 is CASSAQGQGTGELVF. DNA of the CDR3: TGTGCCAGCAGCGCTCAGGGGCAGGGAACCGGGGAGCTGGTTTTT.

The genes are TRBV5-6 and TRBJ2-5, with 10 bases lining up with TRBD2. Germline assignment: CDR1 SGHDT and CDR2 YYEEEE. The CDR3 extends over 14 amino acids. The V and J ends lost 5 bases and 7 bases, in that order; junction bases with no gene match: 8. CDR3 protein: CASRPLAGDRTQYF. DNA of the CDR3: TGTGCCAGCAGACCCCTAGCGGGGGACAGGACCCAGTACTTC. The full variable domain, completed using reference TRBV5-6 and TRBJ2-5, is DAGVTQSPTHLIKTRGQQVTLRCSPKSGHDTVSWYQQALGQGPQFIFQYYEEEERQRGNFPDRFSGHQFPNYSSELNVNALLLGDSALYLCASRPLAGDRTQYFGPGTRLLVL.

The rearrangement joins TRBV7-2 to TRBJ2-3, with 7 bases that match TRBD2. CDR1 and CDR2 (germline): SGHTA, FQGNSA. V was clipped by 5 bases and J by 6 bases; unmatched bases: 17. CDR3 length: 17 amino acids. The CDR3 protein is CASSPRGERGLGDTQYF. The CDR3 DNA sequence: TGTGCCAGCAGCCCGAGAGGGGAGCGGGGCTTAGGGGATACGCAGTATTTT.